These 27 T cell receptor beta chains originate from one sample sequenced in a study of blood T cell repertoires in COVID-19. Here immunoSEQ multiplex PCR was the method, and the copy in TCRdb shows in-frame clones only, minus some. This repertoire shows some 330,000 clones, around four fifths found once; its top ten account for roughly 5.1%. The sequenced sample consisted of PBMCs or T cells enriched from blood (not recorded which). The origin of the receptors is a woman in her fifties or sixties who had recovered from COVID-19.

The CDR3 DNA reads as TGTGCCTGGACCTTGGAGCCGAGCTCCTATAATTCACCCCTCCACTTT. Translated: CAWTLEPSSYNSPLHF. This chain uses TRBV30 with TRBJ1-6; no clear D. The germline V gene has CDR1 GTSNPN and CDR2 SVGIG (reference sequence). The length of the CDR3 is 16 residues. V dropped 4 bases and J dropped 0 bases, with 13 bases sitting between them.

Of note for this clone: A junction boundary mismatches the germline segment, possibly from a read error. This sequence joins TRBV14 and TRBJ2-7; the match to TRBD1 covers 7 bases. The CDR3 covers 12 residues. Germline V gene sequence: CDR1 SGHDN, CDR2 FVKESK. CDR3 region: CASSQVIGTEHF. CDR3 coding DNA: TGTGCCAGCAGCCAAGTTATAGGGACAGAGCACTTC.

The chain combines TRBV4-2 with TRBJ2-3; 8 nucleotides match TRBD2. Germline V gives CDR1 LGHNA, CDR2 YNFKEQ. The CDR3 runs 14 residues. Losses at the gene ends were 5 bases for V and 3 bases for J; bases not matched to a gene: 4. The CDR3 sequence: CASSDRLATDTQYF. CDR3 nucleotides: TGTGCCAGCAGCGATCGACTAGCGACAGATACGCAGTATTTT.

The V call is TRBV5-5, the J call TRBJ1-6, with D tentatively TRBD1 (6 bases). CDR1 and CDR2 from the germline V gene are SGHKS and YYEKEE (reference sequence). This CDR3 is 16 amino acids long. Between the trimmed V and J ends, which lost 3 bases and 8 bases, there was a span of 18 bases. The CDR3 reads CASSWALQGADSPLHF. The CDR3 DNA reads as TGTGCCAGCAGCTGGGCATTACAGGGCGCGGATTCACCCCTCCACTTT.

The chain uses TRBV18 and TRBJ2-3; D is undetermined. Deletions cut 0 bases from V and 6 bases from J, with 4 bases between. Germline CDR1 KGHSH, CDR2 LQKENI. The CDR3 consists of 12 residues. The CDR3 is CASSPPSDTQYF. The CDR3 DNA is TGTGCCAGCTCACCACCGTCTGATACGCAGTATTTT.

V gene TRBV14 combines with J gene TRBJ2-1, with 11 bases lining up with TRBD2. The germline V gene has CDR1 SGHDN and CDR2 FVKESK. V was clipped by 4 bases and J by 5 bases; unmatched bases: 7. CDR3 size: 16 residues. The CDR3 sequence: CASSLIAGGRNNEQFF. The CDR3 bases are TGTGCCAGCAGCCTAATAGCGGGAGGGAGAAACAATGAGCAGTTCTTC.

This rearrangement joins TRBV10-1 to TRBJ2-7; TRBD2 is a possible D gene (6 bases). Per germline, CDR1 WNHNN and CDR2 SYGVQD (reference sequence). V was shortened by 8 bases and J by 4 bases, with 9 bases between the two germline ends. CDR3 length equals 11 residues. CDR3 in amino acids: CASGTQYEQYF. In DNA form, the CDR3 reads TGCGCCAGCGGGACTCAGTACGAGCAGTACTTC.

The chain uses TRBV2 and TRBJ1-1; 10 positions agree with TRBD1. Losses at the gene ends were 10 bases for V and 5 bases for J; bases not matched to a gene: 10. CDR1 and CDR2 (germline): SNHLY, FYNNEI. This CDR3 comprises 14 residues. The CDR3 here is CATPLGQGGTEAFF. CDR3 DNA: TGTGCCACGCCCTTAGGACAGGGGGGGACTGAAGCTTTCTTT.

This clone showed up just once. The chain uses TRBV6-1 and TRBJ1-2; TRBD1 agrees at 10 bases. Germline loops: CDR1 MNHNS, CDR2 SASEGT. CDR3 length equals 15 residues. Trimming removed 3 bases from V and 4 bases from J; junction bases left unmatched: 5. The chain's CDR3 is CASSDRQGASYGYTF. CDR3 bases: TGTGCCAGCAGTGACCGACAGGGGGCGAGCTATGGCTACACCTTC.

The chain joins TRBV5-1 to TRBJ2-1; TRBD2 agrees at 11 bases. V shed 2 bases, J shed 2 bases, and the junction held 3 bases outside the gene matches. Looked up from germline, CDR1 is SGHRS and CDR2 is YFSETQ. This CDR3 region has 16 residues. CDR3 bases: TGCGCCAGCAGCTTCTCTAGCGGGAGGACCTACAATGAGCAGTTCTTC. Its protein product is CASSFSSGRTYNEQFF. Using reference TRBV5-1 and TRBJ2-1 for the parts outside the CDR3, the full variable domain is KAGVTQTPRYLIKTRGQQVTLSCSPISGHRSVSWYQQTPGQGLQFLFEYFSETQRNKGNFPGRFSGRQFSNSRSEMNVSTLELGDSALYLCASSFSSGRTYNEQFFGPGTRLTVL.

The rearrangement joins TRBV2 to TRBJ1-1; D gene unclear. Germline V gives CDR1 SNHLY, CDR2 FYNNEI. The V and J ends lost 6 bases and 7 bases respectively, with 9 bases between them. The CDR3 spans 11 residues. In DNA form, the CDR3 reads TGTGCCAGCAGCATACGACTTGAAGCTTTCTTT. This codes for CASSIRLEAFF.

The chain links TRBV19 to TRBJ1-3; 9 bases align to TRBD1. This CDR3 has 17 residues. Losses at the gene ends were 5 bases for V and 1 base for J; bases not matched to a gene: 9. Germline V gives CDR1 LNHDA, CDR2 SQIVND (reference sequence). CDR3 loop: CASSYGQGSISGNTIYF. CDR3 DNA sequence: TGTGCCAGTAGTTACGGACAGGGGAGTATTTCTGGAAACACCATATATTTT.

In DNA form, the CDR3 reads TGTGCCAGCAGTTACAGGACAGGGAGGACTGAAGCTTTCTTT. Encoded protein: CASSYRTGRTEAFF. The genes are TRBV6-5 and TRBJ1-1; 8 bases agree with TRBD1. The CDR3 sequence is 14 residues long. Germline assignment: CDR1 MNHEY and CDR2 SVGAGI. Trimming took 2 bases from V and 5 from J; bases not matched to a gene: 4.

A few counts support this clone. The chain couples TRBV3-1 (or the pseudogene TRBV3-2) to TRBJ2-1; 11 positions match TRBD2. This CDR3 has 15 residues. Germline-derived CDR1 and CDR2 are LGHDT and YNNKEL (reference sequence). Trimming at V came to 1 base and at J to 6 bases, leaving 2 bases not matched to a gene. Here the CDR3 reads CASSQGLAGGNEQFF. The CDR3 coding sequence is TGTGCCAGCAGCCAAGGCCTAGCGGGGGGCAATGAGCAGTTCTTC.

V is TRBV18 and J is TRBJ1-2, with 12 bases matching TRBD1. This CDR3 has 15 amino acids. From germline, CDR1 is KGHSH and CDR2 LQKENI. Trimming took 4 bases from V and 7 from J; bases not matched to a gene: 7. The CDR3 sequence: CASSRAGTGGFGYTF. The CDR3 bases are TGTGCCAGCTCACGCGCCGGGACAGGGGGCTTTGGCTACACCTTC.

This chain joins TRBV7-2 and TRBJ1-1, with D possibly TRBD1 on 6 matching bases. CDR3 length equals 14 residues. Germline V gene data show CDR1 as SGHTA and CDR2 as FQGNSA. Trimming took 5 bases from V and 6 from J, leaving 16 bases between them. CDR3 bases: TGTGCCAGCAGCCCGACGACAGGTGAGGCTGAAGCTTTCTTT. This sequence encodes CASSPTTGEAEAFF.

This clone is a singleton in its sample. This chain links TRBV11-2 with TRBJ2-7, with 11 positions matching TRBD2. Germline CDR1 and CDR2: SGHAT and FQNNGV. V shed 5 bases, J shed 2 bases, and the junction held 5 bases outside the gene matches. The CDR3 runs to 15 residues. The CDR3 region is CASSPGTSGPYEQYF. DNA for the CDR3: TGTGCCAGCAGCCCAGGGACTAGCGGCCCCTACGAGCAGTACTTC.

This chain uses TRBV19 with TRBJ2-6; 8 bases are shared with TRBD1. The V segment lost 8 bases and the J segment 0 bases; nucleotides outside the gene matches: 3. The V gene's germline CDR1 is LNHDA and CDR2 SQIVND (reference sequence). This CDR3 is built from 15 residues. CDR3 sequence: CASRDRNSGANVLTF. As DNA, the CDR3 is TGTGCCAGTCGGGACAGGAACTCTGGGGCCAACGTCCTGACTTTC.

The rearrangement links TRBV12-5 to TRBJ2-5; 10 bases fit TRBD1. Germline CDR1 LGHNT, CDR2 FRNRAP. J gave up 4 bases and V 1 base, and 6 bases lay outside the gene matches. This CDR3 has 16 amino acids. The CDR3, as DNA: TGTGCTAGTGGTTTGGGGGTGACAGGGGGCGCAGAGACCCAGTACTTC. This encodes CASGLGVTGGAETQYF. The full variable domain, its missing parts supplied by reference TRBV12-5 and TRBJ2-5, is DARVTQTPRHKVTEMGQEVTMRCQPILGHNTVFWYRQTMMQGLELLAYFRNRAPLDDSGMPKDRFSAEMPDATLATLKIQPSEPRDSAVYFCASGLGVTGGAETQYFGPGTRLLVL.

The chain recombines TRBV29-1 with TRBJ1-1; TRBD1 matches at 9 bases. CDR3 length: 14 residues. J gave up 5 bases and V 3 bases, and 7 bases lay outside the gene matches. Germline V gene lookup returns CDR1 SQVTM and CDR2 ANQGSEA. In DNA, the CDR3 is TGCAGCGTTGACCAAACAGGGGGCGTAACTGAAGCTTTCTTT. Its protein is CSVDQTGGVTEAFF. The full variable domain, completed using reference TRBV29-1 and TRBJ1-1, is SAVISQKPSRDICQRGTSLTIQCQVDSQVTMMFWYRQQPGQSLTLIATANQGSEATYESGFVIDKFPISRPNLTFSTLTVSNMSPEDSSIYLCSVDQTGGVTEAFFGQGTRLTVV.

A single count supports this clone. This chain joins TRBV19 and TRBJ1-5, with TRBD1 identical over 7 bases. V lost 0 bases to trimming and J lost 8 bases; unmatched junction nucleotides: 7. Germline loops: CDR1 LNHDA, CDR2 SQIVND (reference sequence). CDR3 length: 15 residues. CDR3 sequence: CASSIDARGFEPQHF. CDR3 sequence (DNA): TGTGCCAGTAGTATAGATGCCAGGGGGTTCGAGCCCCAGCATTTT.

The rearrangement joins TRBV18 to TRBJ1-1; D possibly corresponds to TRBD1 (6 bases). Germline-derived CDR1 and CDR2 are KGHSH and LQKENI. The length of the CDR3 is 13 residues. The ends were cut back, 6 bases at V and 5 bases at J, with 13 bases in the middle. Here the CDR3 reads CASSQQGSTEAFF. CDR3 nucleotide sequence: TGTGCCAGCTCCCAACAGGGTAGTACTGAAGCTTTCTTT. Looking up the rest from reference TRBV18 and TRBJ1-1 gives the full variable domain: NAGVMQNPRHLVRRRGQEARLRCSPMKGHSHVYWYRQLPEEGLKFMVYLQKENIIDESGMPKERFSAEFPKEGPSILRIQQVVRGDSAAYFCASSQQGSTEAFFGQGTRLTVV.

The chain links TRBV6-5 to TRBJ1-4; D gene unclear. Trimming cost V 8 bases and J 6 bases, with 13 bases left between them. Germline-derived CDR1 and CDR2 are MNHEY and SVGAGI. The CDR3 has 13 residues. The CDR3 protein is CASGPIPHEKLFF. The CDR3 nucleotides are TGTGCCAGCGGGCCGATACCGCATGAAAAACTGTTTTTT.

This clone was seen only once. The chain uses TRBV18 and TRBJ1-6; 8 bases agree with TRBD1. V dropped 4 bases and J dropped 7; count of bases not matched to a gene: 3. In germline, CDR1 is KGHSH, CDR2 LQKENI. This CDR3 contains 14 residues. The CDR3 reads CASSQDRVNSPLHF. The CDR3 DNA reads as TGTGCCAGCTCACAGGACAGGGTCAATTCACCCCTCCACTTT.

The chain joins TRBV6-6 to TRBJ2-7; D may be TRBD1 (5 bases). Looked up from germline, CDR1 is MNHNY and CDR2 is SVGAGI (reference sequence). This CDR3 region has 13 residues. Trimming took off 8 bases at V and 6 bases at J, with 17 bases between the two ends. The CDR3 reads CASHPDMKFEQYF. As DNA, the CDR3 is TGTGCCAGCCACCCGGACATGAAGTTCGAGCAGTACTTC.

Worth noting for this clone: This same CDR3 is encoded by further DNA sequences in the sample. The J gene is TRBJ1-2, the V gene TRBV6-5, with 10 bases fitting TRBD1. The junction had 2 bases not matched to a gene; V was cut back by 0 bases and J by 7 bases. Germline V lookup: CDR1 MNHEY, CDR2 SVGAGI. This CDR3 has 14 residues. The DNA for the CDR3 is TGTGCCAGCAGTTACTCGACAGGGGGCCGTGGCTACACCTTC. Translating it yields CASSYSTGGRGYTF.

This clone appeared once. The V gene is TRBV5-6, the J gene TRBJ2-4; D might be TRBD1 (5 bases). The germline V and J ends were trimmed by 3 bases and 14 bases, with 15 bases remaining between them. The CDR3 contains 12 residues. Germline loops: CDR1 SGHDT, CDR2 YYEEEE. The CDR3 loop is CASSSRTHQKYF. The CDR3 nucleotides are TGTGCCAGCAGCTCTCGGACACACCAGAAGTACTTC.